Listed here are 9 T cell receptor beta chains from one sample, sequenced in a study of T cells in Graves' hyperthyroidism and ophthalmopathy. Amplification targeted TCR beta CDR3 regions from RNA transcripts. First-round RT-PCR with HTBI primers amplified the TCR CDR3 region. TCRdb reprocessed the multiplex PCR reads via MiXCR and lists one record per CDR3 protein. This table has about 710,000 distinct CDR3 sequences, less than 20% appearing once. Sequencing used blood. Source of these receptors: a man in his late teens or twenties with Graves' hyperthyroidism.

This clonotype was seen a few times. The rearrangement joins TRBV20-1 to TRBJ1-1, with 7 bases identical to TRBD1. J was trimmed by 1 base and V by 6 bases; bases with no gene match: 8. Germline assignment: CDR1 DFQATT and CDR2 SNEGSKA (reference sequence). The CDR3 consists of 14 residues. CDR3 residues: CSATRQGSNTEAFF. The CDR3 coding sequence is TGCAGTGCGACTAGACAGGGTTCGAACACTGAAGCTTTCTTT.

The V and J genes are TRBV30 and TRBJ2-1, with TRBD2 identical over 7 bases. CDR1 and CDR2 (germline): GTSNPN, SVGIG (reference sequence). This CDR3 has 12 residues. The ends lost 3 bases at V and 8 bases at J; junction bases unmatched: 4. The CDR3 DNA is TGTGCCTGGAGAAGCGGGAACTATGAGCAGTTCTTC. This gives the protein CAWRSGNYEQFF.

This clonotype was counted many times. V is TRBV20-1 and J is TRBJ2-1; D unclear. V was clipped by 6 bases and J by 2 bases, with 14 bases between them. Germline CDR1 reads DFQATT; CDR2 reads SNEGSKA (reference sequence). The CDR3 is 14 amino acids. This CDR3 is CSASREAPYNEQFF. As DNA, the CDR3 is TGCAGTGCATCACGAGAGGCCCCCTACAATGAGCAGTTCTTC.

This clonotype was seen more than once but under ten times. The V call is TRBV27, the J call TRBJ2-4; 7 bases fit TRBD2. Germline V gene lookup returns CDR1 MNHEY and CDR2 SMNVEV (reference sequence). V was pared by 6 bases and J by 1 base, with 21 bases of the junction left unmatched. The CDR3 spans 20 residues. DNA for the CDR3: TGTGCCAGCAGCCCGATCCTAGCGGCTCGAGGGTATATGGCCAAAAACATTCAGTACTTC. Residues: CASSPILAARGYMAKNIQYF.

This clonotype has a count of ten or more. The rearrangement joins TRBV12-3 or TRBV12-4 to TRBJ2-5; 10 positions match TRBD1. CDR3 size: 13 residues. V gave up 4 bases and J gave up 4 bases; unmatched junction bases: 0. CDR3: CASSWDRGETQYF. The DNA of the CDR3 is TGTGCCAGCAGTTGGGACAGGGGAGAGACCCAGTACTTC.

This clonotype was seen repeatedly, ten times or more. This chain connects TRBV20-1 to TRBJ2-1, with 15 bases identical to TRBD2. From germline, CDR1 is DFQATT and CDR2 SNEGSKA (reference sequence). J was trimmed by 10 bases and V by 3 bases; bases with no gene match: 1. This CDR3 is 13 amino acids long. The CDR3 nucleotides are TGCAGTGCTAGGGGACTAGCGGGAGGAGAGCAGTTCTTC. Protein sequence: CSARGLAGGEQFF.

This clonotype was detected many times. This rearrangement joins TRBV11-2 to TRBJ2-3, with 7 bases fitting TRBD2. Trimming at V came to 6 bases and at J to 5 bases, leaving 11 bases not matched to a gene. Germline CDR1 reads SGHAT; CDR2 reads FQNNGV. The CDR3 totals 15 residues. CDR3 sequence: CASSSAGRAIDTQYF. The CDR3 DNA follows: TGTGCCAGCAGTTCCGCTGGGAGGGCCATAGATACGCAGTATTTT.

This clonotype was seen only a few times. The chain couples TRBV20-1 to TRBJ1-1; D not certain. Trimming stripped 6 bases from V and 6 bases from J, with 11 bases between. CDR3 length: 11 amino acids. Germline CDR1 is DFQATT and CDR2 is SNEGSKA (reference sequence). The CDR3 loop is CSAAVVAEAFF. For the CDR3, the DNA is TGCAGTGCGGCCGTGGTCGCTGAAGCTTTCTTT.

There are a few counts of this clonotype. The chain uses TRBV27 and TRBJ1-2, with 9 positions matching TRBD1. Germline trimming cut 5 bases from V and 4 bases from J; bases unmatched to any gene: 11. CDR3 size: 16 residues. The germline gives CDR1 MNHEY, CDR2 SMNVEV (reference sequence). CDR3 loop: CASSPNLGQGSYGYTF. The CDR3 DNA is TGTGCCAGCAGTCCTAACCTGGGACAGGGATCCTATGGCTACACCTTC.